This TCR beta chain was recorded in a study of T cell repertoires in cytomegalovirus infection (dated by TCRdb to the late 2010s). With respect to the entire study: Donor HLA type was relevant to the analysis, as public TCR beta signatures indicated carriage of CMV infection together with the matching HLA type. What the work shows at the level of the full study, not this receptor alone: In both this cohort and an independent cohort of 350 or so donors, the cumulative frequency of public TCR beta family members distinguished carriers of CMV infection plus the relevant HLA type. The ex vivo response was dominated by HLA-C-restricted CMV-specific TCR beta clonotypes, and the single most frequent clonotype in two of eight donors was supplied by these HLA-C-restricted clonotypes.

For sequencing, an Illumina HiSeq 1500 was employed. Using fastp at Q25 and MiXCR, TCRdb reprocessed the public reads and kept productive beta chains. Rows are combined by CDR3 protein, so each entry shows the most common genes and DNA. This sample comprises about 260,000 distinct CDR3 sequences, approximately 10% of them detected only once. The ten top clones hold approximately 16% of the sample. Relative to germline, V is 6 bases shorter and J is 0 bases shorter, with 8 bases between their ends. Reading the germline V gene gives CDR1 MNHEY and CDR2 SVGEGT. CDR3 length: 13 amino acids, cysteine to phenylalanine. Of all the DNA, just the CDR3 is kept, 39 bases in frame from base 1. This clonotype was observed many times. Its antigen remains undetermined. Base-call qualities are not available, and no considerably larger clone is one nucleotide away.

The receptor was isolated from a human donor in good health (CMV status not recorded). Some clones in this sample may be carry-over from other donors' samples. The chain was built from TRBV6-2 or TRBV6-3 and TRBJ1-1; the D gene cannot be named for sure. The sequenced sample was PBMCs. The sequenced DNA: TGTGCCAGCAGATGGAGTATGAACACTGAAGCTTTCTTT. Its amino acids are CASRWSMNTEAFF.